This T cell receptor beta chain was sequenced during a study of neurological immune-mediated disorders. This clonotype was detected a few times. The CDR3 spans 16 residues. Germline loops: CDR1 SGHRS, CDR2 YFSETQ. V was pared by 4 bases and J by 1 base, with 17 bases between. 5'RACE with 10-nucleotide random UMIs generated the cDNA. TCRdb reanalysed the 5' RACE reads using MiXCR and keeps one entry per CDR3 protein. Of about 74,000 distinct CDR3 sequences in the sample, approximately 5.2% were seen once. The chain recombines TRBV5-1 with TRBJ1-1; D is possibly TRBD1 (5 bases). The TCR comes from a man younger than 35 with multiple sclerosis. The specimen sequenced was PBMCs. CDR3 coding DNA: TGCGCCAGCAGCGGGGACGGTCGGGGTAGGAACACTGAAGCTTTCTTT. It specifies CASSGDGRGRNTEAFF.